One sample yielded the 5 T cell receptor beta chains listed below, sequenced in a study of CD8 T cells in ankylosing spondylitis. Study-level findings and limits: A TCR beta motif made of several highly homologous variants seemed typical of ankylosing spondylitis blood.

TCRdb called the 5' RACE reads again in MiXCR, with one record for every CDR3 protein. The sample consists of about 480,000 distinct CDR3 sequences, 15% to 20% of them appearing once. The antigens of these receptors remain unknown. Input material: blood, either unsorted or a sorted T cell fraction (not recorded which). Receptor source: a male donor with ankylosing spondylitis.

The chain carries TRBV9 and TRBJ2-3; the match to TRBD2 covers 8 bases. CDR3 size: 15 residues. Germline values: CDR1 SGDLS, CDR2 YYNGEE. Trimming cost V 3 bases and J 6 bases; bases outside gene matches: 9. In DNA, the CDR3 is TGTGCCAGCAGCGACCGGGGGGGGGCCTTCGATACGCAGTATTTT. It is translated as CASSDRGGAFDTQYF. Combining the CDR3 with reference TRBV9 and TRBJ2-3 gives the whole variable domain DSGVTQTPKHLITATGQRVTLRCSPRSGDLSVYWYQQSLDQGLQFLIQYYNGEERAKGNILERFSAQQFPDLHSELNLSSLELGDSALYFCASSDRGGAFDTQYFGPGTRLTVL.

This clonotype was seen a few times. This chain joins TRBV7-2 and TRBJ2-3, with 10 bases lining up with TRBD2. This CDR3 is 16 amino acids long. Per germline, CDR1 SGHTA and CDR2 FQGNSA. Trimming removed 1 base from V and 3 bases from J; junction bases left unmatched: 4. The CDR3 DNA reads TGTGCCAGCAGCTTAGAAGCGGGGGGGATAACAGATACGCAGTATTTT. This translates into CASSLEAGGITDTQYF.

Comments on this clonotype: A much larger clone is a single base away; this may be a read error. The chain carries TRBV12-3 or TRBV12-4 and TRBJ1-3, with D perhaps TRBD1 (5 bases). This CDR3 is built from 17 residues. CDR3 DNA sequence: TGTACCAGCAGTTTAGCCAGGGAGTGGAGGGCAAGAAACACCATATATTTT. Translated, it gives CTSSLAREWRARNTIYF.

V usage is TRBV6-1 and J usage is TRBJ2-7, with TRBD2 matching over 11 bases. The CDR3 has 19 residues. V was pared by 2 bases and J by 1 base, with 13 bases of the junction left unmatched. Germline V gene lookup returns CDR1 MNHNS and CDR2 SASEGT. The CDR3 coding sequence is TGTGCCAGCAGTGAACAGGGTGGGCTAGCGGGAGGACCTTCCTACGAGCAGTACTTC. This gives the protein CASSEQGGLAGGPSYEQYF.

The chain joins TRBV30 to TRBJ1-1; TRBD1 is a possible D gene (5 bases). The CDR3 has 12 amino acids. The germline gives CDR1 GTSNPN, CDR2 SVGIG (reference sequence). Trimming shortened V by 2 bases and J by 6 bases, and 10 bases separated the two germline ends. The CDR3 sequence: CAWSPRGPEAFF. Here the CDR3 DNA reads TGTGCCTGGAGTCCCCGGGGCCCTGAAGCTTTCTTT.